The clone carrying this T cell receptor beta chain showed up just a few times. Its specificity is not known. One entry per CDR3 protein results from TCRdb running MiXCR on the 5' RACE reads. The table includes about 190,000 distinct CDR3 sequences, under 15% detected once. The data stem from a study of CD8 T cells in ankylosing spondylitis. Study conclusions and caveats: Ankylosing spondylitis blood appeared to carry a characteristic TCR beta motif of fewer than 10 highly homologous variants. The study looked at matched synovial fluid samples from ankylosing spondylitis patients. Disease-linked clones were reported to be significantly enriched there. Existing reports had already noted some motif variants in reactive arthritis synovial fluid and blood.

Germline values: CDR1 LNHDA, CDR2 SQIVND (reference sequence). This CDR3 region has 13 residues. V dropped 6 bases and J dropped 3 bases, with 10 bases sitting between them. The chain carries TRBV19 and TRBJ2-3; D is ambiguous. The sequence derives from a female donor with ankylosing spondylitis or in good health (not recorded which). Sequences were obtained from blood, either unsorted or a sorted T cell fraction (not recorded which). CDR3 sequence reads: CASRRAPTDTQYF. CDR3 in DNA: TGTGCCAGTAGAAGGGCGCCAACAGATACGCAGTATTTT.